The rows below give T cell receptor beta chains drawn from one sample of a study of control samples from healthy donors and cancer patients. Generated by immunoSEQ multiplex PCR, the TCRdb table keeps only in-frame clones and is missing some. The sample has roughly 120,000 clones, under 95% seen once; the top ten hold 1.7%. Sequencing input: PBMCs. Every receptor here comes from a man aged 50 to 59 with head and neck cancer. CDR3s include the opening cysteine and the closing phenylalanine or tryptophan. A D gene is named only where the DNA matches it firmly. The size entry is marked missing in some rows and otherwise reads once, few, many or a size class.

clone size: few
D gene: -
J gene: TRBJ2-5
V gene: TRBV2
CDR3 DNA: TGTGCCAGCGAAAGGGCGGGGGCCAGGGAGACCCAGTACTTC
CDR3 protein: CASERAGARETQYF

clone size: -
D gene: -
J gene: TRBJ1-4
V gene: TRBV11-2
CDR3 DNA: TGTGCCAGCAGCTTAGCACCAGCGACTAATGAAAAACTGTTTTTT
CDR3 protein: CASSLAPATNEKLFF

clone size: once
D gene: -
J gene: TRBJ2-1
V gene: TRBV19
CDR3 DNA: TGTGCCAGTAGTATAGGCGGCAGGGGATTTTACAATGAGCAGTTCTTC
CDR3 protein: CASSIGGRGFYNEQFF

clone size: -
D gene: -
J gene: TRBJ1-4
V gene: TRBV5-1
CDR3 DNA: TGCGCCAGCAGCTTGGGGTTGACTAATCGGGACAAGAATGAAAAACTGTTTTTT
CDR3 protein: CASSLGLTNRDKNEKLFF

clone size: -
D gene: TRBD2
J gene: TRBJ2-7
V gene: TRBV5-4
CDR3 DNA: TGTGCCAGCAGCTGGGGGGGGGAGCAGTACTTC
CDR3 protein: CASSWGGEQYF

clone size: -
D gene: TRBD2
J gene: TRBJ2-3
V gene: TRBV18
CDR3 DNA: TGTGCCAGCTCACGGGCTAGCGGAGGCACAGATACGCAGTATTTT
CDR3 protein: CASSRASGGTDTQYF

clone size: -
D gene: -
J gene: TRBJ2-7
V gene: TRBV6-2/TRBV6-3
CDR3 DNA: TGTGCCAGCAGTACAAAGGGATACAGCGAGCAGTACTTC
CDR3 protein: CASSTKGYSEQYF

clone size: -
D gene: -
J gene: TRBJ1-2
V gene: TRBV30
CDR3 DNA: TGTGCCTGGAGTGGTTGGGGTCTGCACTATGGCTACACCTTC
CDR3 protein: CAWSGWGLHYGYTF

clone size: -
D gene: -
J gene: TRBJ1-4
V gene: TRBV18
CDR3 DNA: TGTGCCAGCTCACCAGGGTCTAATGAAAAACTGTTTTTT
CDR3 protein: CASSPGSNEKLFF

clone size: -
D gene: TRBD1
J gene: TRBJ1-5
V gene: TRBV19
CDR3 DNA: TGTGCCAGTAGTCCTCGACAGGGGCCCAGCAATCAGCCCCAGCATTTT
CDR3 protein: CASSPRQGPSNQPQHF

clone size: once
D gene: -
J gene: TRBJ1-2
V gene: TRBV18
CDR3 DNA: TGTGCCAGCTCCCCTCCGGGTTTCAACTATGGCTACACCTTC
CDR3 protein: CASSPPGFNYGYTF

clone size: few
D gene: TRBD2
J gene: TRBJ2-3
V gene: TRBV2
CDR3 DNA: TGTGCCAGCAGGAAGACTAGCGGGGGCACAGATACGCAGTATTTT
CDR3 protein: CASRKTSGGTDTQYF

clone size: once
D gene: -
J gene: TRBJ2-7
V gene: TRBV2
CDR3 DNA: TGTGCCAGCAGGGCACAGGAGGCATCCTACGAGCAGTACTTC
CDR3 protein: CASRAQEASYEQYF

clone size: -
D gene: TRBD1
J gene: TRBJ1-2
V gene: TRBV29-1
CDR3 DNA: TGCAGCGTTGAAGATCGGCGCAGGGGGGCCTATGGCTACACCTTC
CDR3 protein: CSVEDRRRGAYGYTF

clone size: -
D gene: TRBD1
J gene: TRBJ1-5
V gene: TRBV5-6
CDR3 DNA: TGTGCCAGCAGCTCAACAACCCGGGACAGGGTCAGCAATCAGCCCCAGCATTTT
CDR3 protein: CASSSTTRDRVSNQPQHF

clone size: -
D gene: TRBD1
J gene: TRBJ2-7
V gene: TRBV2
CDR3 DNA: TGTGCCAGCAGTCACCTTGACAGGGATTCCTACGAGCAGTACTTC
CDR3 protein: CASSHLDRDSYEQYF

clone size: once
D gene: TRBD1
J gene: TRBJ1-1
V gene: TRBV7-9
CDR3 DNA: TGTGCCAGCAGCTCACAGGGGCCGAACACTGAAGCTTTCTTT
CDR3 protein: CASSSQGPNTEAFF

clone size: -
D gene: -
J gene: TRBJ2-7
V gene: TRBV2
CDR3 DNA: TGTGCCAGCAGTGAAGGACTCGGGGGAGAGCAGTACTTC
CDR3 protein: CASSEGLGGEQYF

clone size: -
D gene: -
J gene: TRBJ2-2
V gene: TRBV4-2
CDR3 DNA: TGTGCCAGCAGCCATAGCAAACCCTCGAACACCGGGGAGCTGTTTTTT
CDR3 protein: CASSHSKPSNTGELFF

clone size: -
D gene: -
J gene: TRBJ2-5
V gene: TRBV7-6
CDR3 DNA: TGTGCCAGCAGCTTAGAAGGACTGGTAAGAGAGACCCAGTACTTC
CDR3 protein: CASSLEGLVRETQYF

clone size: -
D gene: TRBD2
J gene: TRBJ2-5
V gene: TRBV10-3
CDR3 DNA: TGTGCCACTGGGTTGGGAGGGGTCGTTCAAGAGACCCAGTACTTC
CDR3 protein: CATGLGGVVQETQYF

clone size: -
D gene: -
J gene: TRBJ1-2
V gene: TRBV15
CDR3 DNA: TGTGCCACCAGCGGCGGCGGATTGAACTATGGCTACACCTTC
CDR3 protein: CATSGGGLNYGYTF

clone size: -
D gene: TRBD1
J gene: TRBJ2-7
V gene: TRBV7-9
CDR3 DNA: TGTGCCAGCAGCCCCCTCTCGACAGGGAACGAGCAGTACTTC
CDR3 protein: CASSPLSTGNEQYF

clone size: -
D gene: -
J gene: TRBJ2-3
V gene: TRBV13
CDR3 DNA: TGTGCCAGCAGCTTGGGGGAAACAGATACGCAGTATTTT
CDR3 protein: CASSLGETDTQYF

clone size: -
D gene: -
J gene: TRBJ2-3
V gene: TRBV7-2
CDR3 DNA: TGTGCCAGCAGCTTAGGCGGGGCCCCCTCTGGGACGCAGTATTTT
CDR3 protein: CASSLGGAPSGTQYF

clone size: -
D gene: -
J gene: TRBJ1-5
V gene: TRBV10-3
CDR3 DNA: TGTGCCATCAGTGAGAGGGCCGTCGGGGGGGGGAAAGGTGATCAGCCCCAGCATTTT
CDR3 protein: CAISERAVGGGKGDQPQHF

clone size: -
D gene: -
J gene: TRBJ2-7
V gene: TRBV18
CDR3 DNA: TGTGCCAGCTCACCACCGAACGGGGGAATCTCCTACGAGCAGTACTTC
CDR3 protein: CASSPPNGGISYEQYF

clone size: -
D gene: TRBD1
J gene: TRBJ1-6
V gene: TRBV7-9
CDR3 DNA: TGTGCCAGCAGCTTAGGGGACAGGGCTTATAATTCACCCCTCCACTTT
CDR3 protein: CASSLGDRAYNSPLHF

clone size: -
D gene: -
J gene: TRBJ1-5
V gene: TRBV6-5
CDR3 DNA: TGTGCCAGCAGCCCCACGGGATTCAAGCAGCCCCAGCATTTT
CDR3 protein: CASSPTGFKQPQHF

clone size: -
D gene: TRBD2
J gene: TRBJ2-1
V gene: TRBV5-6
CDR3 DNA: TGTGCCAGCAGCGCGGGACTAGCGGGGGGGAGGCAGTTCTTC
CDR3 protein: CASSAGLAGGRQFF

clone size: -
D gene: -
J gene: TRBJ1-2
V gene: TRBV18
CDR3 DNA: TGTGCCAGCTCACCTTTGCCCCAGGCGGACTATGGCTACACCTTC
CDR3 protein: CASSPLPQADYGYTF

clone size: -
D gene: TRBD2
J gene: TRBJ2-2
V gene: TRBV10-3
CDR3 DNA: TGTGCCATCAGTGACTCTAGCGGGGGGGTGAACACCGGGGAGCTGTTTTTT
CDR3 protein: CAISDSSGGVNTGELFF

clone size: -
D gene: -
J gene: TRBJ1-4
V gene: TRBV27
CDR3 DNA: TGTGCCAGCAGTTTTAGGGGTGAAAAACTGTTTTTT
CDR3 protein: CASSFRGEKLFF

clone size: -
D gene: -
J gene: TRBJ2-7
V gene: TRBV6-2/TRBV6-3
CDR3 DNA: TGTGCCAGCAGTTACCTCCCGGACGAGCAGTACTTC
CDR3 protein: CASSYLPDEQYF

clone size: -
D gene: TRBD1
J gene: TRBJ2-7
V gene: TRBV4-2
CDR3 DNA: TGTGCCAGCAGCCAAGATCTCGAGGACAGGGACAAGTACTTC
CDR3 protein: CASSQDLEDRDKYF

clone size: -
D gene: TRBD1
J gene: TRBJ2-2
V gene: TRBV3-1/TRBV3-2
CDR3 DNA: TGTGCCAGCAGCCAAGCCTACAGGGGCCGGAACACCGGGGAGCTGTTTTTT
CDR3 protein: CASSQAYRGRNTGELFF

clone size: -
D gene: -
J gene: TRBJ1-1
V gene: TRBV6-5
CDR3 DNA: TGTACCCGGTCCAAGTGGGGCTCTGAAGCTTTCTTT
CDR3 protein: CTRSKWGSEAFF

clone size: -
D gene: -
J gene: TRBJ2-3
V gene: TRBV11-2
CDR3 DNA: TGTGCCAGCGGTAGGGCGGCGACAGATACGCAGTATTTT
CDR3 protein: CASGRAATDTQYF

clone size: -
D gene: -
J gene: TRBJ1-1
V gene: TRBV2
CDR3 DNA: TGTGCCAGCGGGACTCGGACTGAAGCTTTCTTT
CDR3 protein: CASGTRTEAFF

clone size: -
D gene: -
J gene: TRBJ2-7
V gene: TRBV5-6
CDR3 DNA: TGTGCCAGCAGCTTGTCCCCCTCCTACGAGCAGTACTTC
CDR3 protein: CASSLSPSYEQYF

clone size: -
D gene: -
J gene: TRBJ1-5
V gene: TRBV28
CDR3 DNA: TGTGCCAGCAGTTCTTCTGGAGTAAGCAATCAGCCCCAGCATTTT
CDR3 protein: CASSSSGVSNQPQHF

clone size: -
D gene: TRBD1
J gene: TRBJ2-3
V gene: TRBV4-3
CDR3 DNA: TGCGCCAGCAGCCAAGGGACAGGGCCAGATACGCAGTATTTT
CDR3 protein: CASSQGTGPDTQYF

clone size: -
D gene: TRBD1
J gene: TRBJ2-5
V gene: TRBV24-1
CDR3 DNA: TGTGCCACCAGTCCCGGGACAGGGTTAGGGGGCTTTGGGACCCAGTACTTC
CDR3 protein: CATSPGTGLGGFGTQYF

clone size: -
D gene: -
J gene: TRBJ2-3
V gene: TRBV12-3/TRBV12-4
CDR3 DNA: TGTGCCAGCAGTTTACGTCCCGCAGATACGCAGTATTTT
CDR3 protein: CASSLRPADTQYF

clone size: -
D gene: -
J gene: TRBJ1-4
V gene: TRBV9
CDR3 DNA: TGTGCCAGCAGCGGAACAGGGCTGGCAACTAATGAAAAACTGTTTTTT
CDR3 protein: CASSGTGLATNEKLFF

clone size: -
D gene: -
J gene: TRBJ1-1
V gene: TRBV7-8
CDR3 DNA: TGTGCCAGCAGCATCCGGGACGTACTGAACACTGAAGCTTTCTTT
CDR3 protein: CASSIRDVLNTEAFF

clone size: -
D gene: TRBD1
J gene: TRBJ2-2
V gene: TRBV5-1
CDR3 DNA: TGCGCCAGCAGCTTTGCTGACAGGGCGGCCACCGGGGAGCTGTTTTTT
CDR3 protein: CASSFADRAATGELFF

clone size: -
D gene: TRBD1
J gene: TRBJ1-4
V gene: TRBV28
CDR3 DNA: TGTGCCAGCAATAACGACAGGGGAAAACTGTTTTTT
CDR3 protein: CASNNDRGKLFF

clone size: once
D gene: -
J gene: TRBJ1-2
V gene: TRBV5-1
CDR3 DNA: TGCGCCAGCAGCTTAACATCTGGGACCATGGGGAATGGCTACACCTTC
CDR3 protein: CASSLTSGTMGNGYTF